This T cell receptor (beta chain) was retrieved from a study of blood T cells in healthy people across ages. Findings of the study overall: Per-million-T-cell TCR beta diversity fell roughly linearly with age.

Germline assignment: CDR1 MDHEN and CDR2 SYDVKM. V lost 3 bases and J lost 4, with 15 bases in between. The CDR3 spans 15 residues. It was with a sample-barcoded 5' primer and a J-beta primer mix that a second PCR of roughly 7 to 11 cycles was run. Using its own MiXCR run on the 5' RACE reads, TCRdb lists one record per CDR3 protein. This table has some 860,000 distinct CDR3 sequences, more than 50% appearing once. Per-sample yields of isolated PBMCs were at least 6 million. To note about this clonotype: Its antigen is unidentified.

Sequencing was carried out using blood. V usage is TRBV28 and J usage is TRBJ2-5; D unresolved. The receptor was isolated from a man aged 35 to 55 in good health. CDR3 sequence: CASSFSILGLETQYF. Written as DNA, the CDR3 is TGTGCCAGCAGTTTTAGTATCTTGGGTTTAGAGACCCAGTACTTC.